The sample holds a few counts of the clone carrying this T cell receptor (beta chain). Its antigen is not known. This specimen comes from a study of T cell repertoires in cytomegalovirus infection. Study-level background: It can be stated that public TCR beta signatures indicated CMV infection as well as a matching HLA type. Points from the study as a whole: Carriers of CMV and the relevant HLA type were discriminated by public TCR beta frequency.

CDR3 size: 14 residues. Trimming shortened V by 1 base and J by 2 bases, and 9 bases separated the two germline ends. Germline loops: CDR1 MGHDK, CDR2 SYGVNS. TCRdb reprocessed the reads with MiXCR, giving one entry per CDR3 protein. Counted here are approximately 500,000 distinct CDR3 sequences, about 10% occurring once; the ten biggest clones make up roughly 10%. This receptor was obtained from a human donor in good health (CMV status not recorded). Some clones in this sample may be carry-over from other donors' samples. The chain carries TRBV25-1 and TRBJ2-7; no firm D call. Sequencing used PBMCs. The CDR3 sequence is CASSELDRPYEQYF. The CDR3 nucleotides read TGTGCCAGCAGTGAATTGGACCGACCCTACGAGCAGTACTTC.